The 24 T cell receptor beta chains listed next were all sequenced from one sample in a study of blood T cell repertoires in COVID-19. The table came from immunoSEQ multiplex PCR; TCRdb's copy has only in-frame clones and leaves some out. The sample consists of 200,000 to 250,000 clones, 70% to 90% of them appearing once. Input material: PBMCs or T cells enriched from blood (not recorded which). Every receptor here comes from a young man who had recovered from COVID-19.

V gene TRBV15 combines with J gene TRBJ1-2; D remains ambiguous. Germline CDR1 and CDR2: LNHNV and YYDKDF (reference sequence). The CDR3 runs 12 residues. Deletions cut 0 bases from V and 7 bases from J, with 6 bases between. The CDR3 sequence is CATSRDRIGYTF. CDR3 DNA: TGTGCCACCAGCAGAGACAGAATTGGCTACACCTTC.

This clone came up once. CDR3 nucleotide sequence: TGTGCCGCCGCAGCTAGTAGCACTCAAGATGAGCAGTTCTTC. It encodes CAAAASSTQDEQFF. This chain links TRBV6-5 with TRBJ2-1; D gene ambiguous. Germline V gives CDR1 MNHEY, CDR2 SVGAGI. The CDR3 runs to 14 residues. The V gene lost 11 bases and the J gene lost 8 bases, with 22 bases spanning the gap.

The V gene is TRBV7-2, the J gene TRBJ1-2; D remains unclear. This CDR3 region has 14 residues. V was pared by 0 bases and J by 7 bases, with 12 bases between. CDR1 and CDR2 (germline): SGHTA, FQGNSA. In DNA, the CDR3 is TGTGCCAGCAGCTTAGCGATTTTGACTCGTGGCTACACCTTC. It yields the protein CASSLAILTRGYTF. The full variable domain, its missing parts supplied by reference TRBV7-2 and TRBJ1-2, is GAGVSQSPSNKVTEKGKDVELRCDPISGHTALYWYRQSLGQGLEFLIYFQGNSAPDKSGLPSDRFSAERTGGSVSTLTIQRTQQEDSAVYLCASSLAILTRGYTFGSGTRLTVV.

This clone was seen a single time. This rearrangement joins TRBV4-2 to TRBJ2-1, with 9 bases identical to TRBD2. This CDR3 contains 18 residues. After removal of 2 bases from V and 0 bases from J, the junction contained 8 bases not matched to a gene. Germline CDR1 and CDR2: LGHNA and YNFKEQ. CDR3 sequence: CASSQSMSGGSSYNEQFF. For the CDR3, the DNA is TGTGCCAGCAGCCAATCCATGAGCGGGGGGAGCTCCTACAATGAGCAGTTCTTC.

V is TRBV11-2 and J is TRBJ1-2; D is perhaps TRBD1 (6 bases). Deletions cut 5 bases from V and 3 bases from J, with 10 bases between. The CDR3 is 13 amino acids. The germline gives CDR1 SGHAT, CDR2 FQNNGV. The CDR3 protein is CASSPQGHYGYTF. DNA for the CDR3: TGTGCCAGCAGCCCACAGGGCCACTATGGCTACACCTTC.

Comment on this clone: The identical CDR3 is also encoded by other nucleotide sequences in the sample. The chain carries TRBV19 and TRBJ1-5, with 7 bases that match TRBD1. This CDR3 is built from 14 residues. The germline CDR1 and CDR2 sequences are LNHDA and SQIVND (reference sequence). Trimming took 6 bases from V and 2 from J; bases not matched to a gene: 4. The DNA of the CDR3 is TGTGCCAGTAGACCAACAGGGGGCAATCAGCCCCAGCATTTT. This translates into CASRPTGGNQPQHF.

The chain uses TRBV11-1 and TRBJ1-2, with D possibly being TRBD1 (6 bases). V was pared by 5 bases and J by 8 bases, with 15 bases between. This CDR3 is 13 amino acids long. Germline CDR1 is SGHAT and CDR2 is FQDESV (reference sequence). For the CDR3, the DNA is TGTGCCAGCAGCCCTACCACAGGGAACGGCTACACCTTC. Its protein product is CASSPTTGNGYTF.

The V gene is TRBV7-6, the J gene TRBJ1-2; 8 bases are shared with TRBD1. CDR1 and CDR2 (germline): SGHVS, FNYEAQ. V dropped 5 bases and J dropped 3; count of bases not matched to a gene: 8. The length of the CDR3 is 15 residues. The CDR3, as DNA: TGTGCCAGCAGCCCCACAGGGGGTAGGGACTATGGCTACACCTTC. It is translated as CASSPTGGRDYGYTF.

The chain employs TRBV3-1 (or the pseudogene TRBV3-2) and TRBJ1-5, with 8 bases fitting TRBD1. With V trimmed by 1 base and J by 6 bases, 8 bases remained unmatched. Germline V gene sequence: CDR1 LGHDT, CDR2 YNNKEL (reference sequence). The CDR3 has 16 residues. The CDR3, as DNA: TGTGCCAGCAGCCAAGCCACCGGGACAGGTCTTCAGCCCCAGCATTTT. Translated, it gives CASSQATGTGLQPQHF.

The V and J genes are TRBV3-1 (or the pseudogene TRBV3-2) and TRBJ1-6; no clear D. V was trimmed by 6 bases and J by 7 bases, leaving 13 bases between them. The germline gives CDR1 LGHDT, CDR2 YNNKEL (reference sequence). CDR3 size: 14 residues. In DNA, the CDR3 is TGTGCCAGCAGACCCACGGGTAGGAATTCACCCCTCCACTTT. Translated, it gives CASRPTGRNSPLHF.

V is TRBV27 and J is TRBJ2-5, with D possibly being TRBD2 (5 bases). Trimming shortened V by 5 bases and J by 3 bases, and 10 bases separated the two germline ends. Germline loops: CDR1 MNHEY, CDR2 SMNVEV (reference sequence). The CDR3 runs 13 residues. CDR3 in amino acids: CASSPFGEETQYF. The CDR3 nucleotides are TGTGCCAGCAGTCCCTTCGGGGAAGAGACCCAGTACTTC.

Details on this clone: Other DNA sequences in the same sample also yield this CDR3. The chain combines TRBV7-8 with TRBJ1-2; D gene ambiguous. The germline V gene has CDR1 SGHVS and CDR2 FQNEAQ. Trimming left V 1 base short and J 5 bases short, with 11 bases between. The CDR3 has 14 residues. DNA of the CDR3: TGTGCCAGCAGCTTAGTCGCAGGAAATTATGGCTACACCTTC. It codes for CASSLVAGNYGYTF.

The chain uses TRBV30 and TRBJ1-2; 7 positions agree with TRBD1. The germline gives CDR1 GTSNPN, CDR2 SVGIG (reference sequence). The V and J ends lost 5 bases and 3 bases, in that order; junction bases with no gene match: 9. This CDR3 comprises 14 residues. CDR3: CAWGQTGSYYGYTF. The CDR3 region has the DNA TGTGCCTGGGGTCAGACAGGGAGTTACTATGGCTACACCTTC.

This chain connects TRBV2 to TRBJ1-2; D might be TRBD1 (5 bases). The V end lost 10 bases, the J end lost 7 bases, and 19 bases lay between the germline ends. The CDR3 totals 13 residues. CDR1 and CDR2 from the germline V gene are SNHLY and FYNNEI. The CDR3 reads CATKDTGLVGYTF. CDR3 coding DNA: TGTGCCACAAAGGACACCGGTTTGGTTGGCTACACCTTC.

This clone was recorded once. The V gene is TRBV7-9, the J gene TRBJ1-3; D is unresolved. Germline assignment: CDR1 SEHNR and CDR2 FQNEAQ (reference sequence). The CDR3 runs to 14 residues. V was cut by 5 bases and J by 7 bases, with 15 bases left in between. This CDR3 is CASSPEARGNTIYF. CDR3 DNA: TGTGCCAGCAGCCCCGAGGCCCGCGGGAACACCATATATTTT. Filled out from reference TRBV7-9 and TRBJ1-3, the complete variable domain reads DTGVSQNPRHKITKRGQNVTFRCDPISEHNRLYWYRQTLGQGPEFLTYFQNEAQLEKSRLLSDRFSAERPKGSFSTLEIQRTEQGDSAMYLCASSPEARGNTIYFGEGSWLTVV.

The DNA for the CDR3 is TGTGCCAGCAGTTACTTTAGCGGTAGCTCCTACGAGCAGTACTTC. The encoded protein is CASSYFSGSSYEQYF. The rearrangement uses TRBV6-6 and TRBJ2-7, with a tentative D call TRBD2 (6 bases). Germline CDR1 and CDR2: MNHNY and SVGAGI (reference sequence). The V and J ends lost 1 base and 0 bases respectively, with 10 bases between them. This CDR3 is built from 15 residues.

The CDR3 nucleotides read TGTGCCAGCAGTTACTTACTAGCGGGAGCTAAGGCGCAGTACTTC. Translated, it gives CASSYLLAGAKAQYF. The chain carries TRBV6-5 and TRBJ2-7; 11 positions match TRBD2. The CDR3 loop spans 15 amino acids. Germline-derived CDR1 and CDR2 are MNHEY and SVGAGI. The V and J ends lost 1 base and 9 bases, in that order; junction bases with no gene match: 8.

V and J are TRBV5-4 and TRBJ2-4; a weak D match, TRBD2 (5 bases). Trimming stripped 9 bases from V and 0 bases from J, with 10 bases between. CDR3 size: 13 residues. CDR1 and CDR2 (germline): SGHNT, YYREEE (reference sequence). CDR3 sequence: CATLGGAKNIQYF. The DNA of the CDR3 is TGTGCCACTCTCGGAGGAGCCAAAAACATTCAGTACTTC.

The chain has TRBV19 and TRBJ1-1, with TRBD1 as a possible D gene (5 bases). V gave up 3 bases and J gave up 5 bases, with 10 bases separating them. Germline-derived CDR1 and CDR2 are LNHDA and SQIVND (reference sequence). This CDR3 is built from 13 residues. This chain's CDR3 is CASSIRDRTEAFF. For the CDR3, the DNA is TGTGCCAGTAGTATCAGGGATCGAACTGAAGCTTTCTTT.

The chain carries TRBV24-1 and TRBJ2-2, with 7 bases aligning to TRBD1. Losses at the gene ends were 9 bases for V and 4 bases for J; bases not matched to a gene: 4. This CDR3 has 13 residues. The germline V gene has CDR1 KGHDR and CDR2 SFDVKD. CDR3 protein: CATETGTTGELFF. The DNA of the CDR3 is TGTGCCACCGAGACAGGGACCACCGGGGAGCTGTTTTTT.

The chain is built from TRBV6-5 and TRBJ1-5; D is uncertain. V dropped 7 bases and J dropped 2 bases, with 15 bases sitting between them. The CDR3 has 15 residues. Germline CDR1 reads MNHEY; CDR2 reads SVGAGI. As DNA, the CDR3 is TGTGCCAGCACCTTCTATACCAGCGGCAATCAGCCCCAGCATTTT. It translates to CASTFYTSGNQPQHF.

This clone was counted a single time. This sequence joins TRBV6-1 and TRBJ2-6, with 8 bases fitting TRBD1. CDR3 length: 16 residues. Germline CDR1 MNHNS, CDR2 SASEGT. V lost 4 bases to trimming and J lost 2 bases; unmatched junction nucleotides: 4. The CDR3 DNA reads as TGTGCCAGCAGTGTCGGACAGGGACCTGGGGCCAACGTCCTGACTTTC. Translating it yields CASSVGQGPGANVLTF.

CDR3 in DNA: TGTGCCAGTAGTAACCGGGGGAACACAGATACGCAGTATTTT. Amino acids: CASSNRGNTDTQYF. This chain uses TRBV19 with TRBJ2-3, with D maybe TRBD2 (6 bases). The CDR3 totals 14 residues. From germline, CDR1 is LNHDA and CDR2 SQIVND (reference sequence). V was clipped by 4 bases and J by 2 bases, with 10 bases between them.

V usage is TRBV5-6 and J usage is TRBJ1-2; no definite D call. The CDR3 is 14 residues long. Trimming took 1 base from V and 4 from J, leaving 11 bases between them. Germline V lookup: CDR1 SGHDT, CDR2 YYEEEE. The CDR3, as DNA: TGTGCCAGCAGCTTGAGTGGGAGCGGCTATGGCTACACCTTC. Protein product: CASSLSGSGYGYTF.